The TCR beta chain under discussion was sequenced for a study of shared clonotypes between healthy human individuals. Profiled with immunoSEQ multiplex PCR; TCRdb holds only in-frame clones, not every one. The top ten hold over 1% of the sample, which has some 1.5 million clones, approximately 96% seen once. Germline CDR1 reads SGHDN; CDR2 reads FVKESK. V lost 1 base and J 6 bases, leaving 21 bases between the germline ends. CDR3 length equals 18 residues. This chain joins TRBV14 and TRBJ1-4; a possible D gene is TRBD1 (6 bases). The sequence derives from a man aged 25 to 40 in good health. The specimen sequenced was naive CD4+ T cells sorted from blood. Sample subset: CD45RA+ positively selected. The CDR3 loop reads CASSQARRTGTFDEKLFF. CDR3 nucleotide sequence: TGTGCCAGCAGCCAAGCAAGGAGAACAGGGACCTTTGATGAAAAACTGTTTTTT.